One and the same sample provided the 28 T cell receptor beta chains below, sequenced in a study of blood T cell repertoires in COVID-19. Using immunoSEQ multiplex PCR, the repertoire was profiled, and TCRdb retains in-frame clones only, with some absent. Of more than 95,000 clones listed, roughly 88% are singletons. Material for sequencing was peripheral blood. The source of these receptors is a human donor in a cohort sampled during active COVID-19.

The V gene is TRBV3-1 (or the pseudogene TRBV3-2), the J gene TRBJ1-4; no clear D. CDR1 and CDR2 from the germline V gene are LGHDT and YNNKEL (reference sequence). V was pared by 0 bases and J by 7 bases, with 18 bases between. CDR3 length: 17 residues. Written as DNA, the CDR3 is TGTGCCAGCAGCCAAGATTCCCTCAGGATGGAGGGTGAAAAACTGTTTTTT. It codes for CASSQDSLRMEGEKLFF.

This clone occurred once. This chain links TRBV29-1 with TRBJ1-1; no reliable D call. Germline CDR1 and CDR2: SQVTM and ANQGSEA. V was trimmed by 2 bases and J by 1 base, leaving 2 bases between them. This CDR3 contains 11 residues. CDR3 residues: CSVERNTEAFF. As DNA, the CDR3 is TGCAGCGTTGAACGGAACACTGAAGCTTTCTTT.

This clone was counted a single time. The rearrangement uses TRBV12-3 or TRBV12-4 and TRBJ1-4; tentatively, D is TRBD1 (6 bases). Trimming took off 4 bases at V and 11 bases at J, with 14 bases between the two ends. The CDR3 is made up of 13 amino acids. In nucleotides, the CDR3 is TGTGCCAGCAGTTCCCCGGGACAAACTAAACTGTTTTTT. This encodes CASSSPGQTKLFF.

The CDR3 spells CASSPVEGSDYGYTF. The CDR3 DNA reads TGCGCCAGCAGCCCCGTGGAGGGATCGGACTATGGCTACACCTTC. The chain joins TRBV4-1 to TRBJ1-2; D remains ambiguous. From germline, CDR1 is MGHRA and CDR2 YSYEKL. Trimming shortened V by 4 bases and J by 3 bases, and 15 bases separated the two germline ends. This CDR3 spans 15 amino acids.

This clone has a single count. V gene TRBV27 combines with J gene TRBJ2-7; 7 bases align to TRBD1. The CDR3 has 15 residues. J lost 5 bases, V lost 2 bases, and 9 bases had no gene match. Germline V gene sequence: CDR1 MNHEY, CDR2 SMNVEV (reference sequence). The CDR3: CASSLVGGSGDEQYF. CDR3 in DNA: TGTGCCAGCAGTTTAGTAGGGGGCTCCGGGGACGAGCAGTACTTC.

This chain connects TRBV6-6 to TRBJ1-5; 8 bases fit TRBD1. Germline values: CDR1 MNHNY, CDR2 SVGAGI (reference sequence). V gave up 6 bases and J gave up 5 bases; unmatched junction bases: 3. The CDR3 totals 13 residues. In DNA form, the CDR3 reads TGTGCCAGCAGGACAGGGGTTTATCAGCCCCAGCATTTT. Translating gives CASRTGVYQPQHF.

This chain links TRBV5-1 with TRBJ2-3, with 7 bases that match TRBD1. CDR1 is SGHRS and CDR2 is YFSETQ in the germline V gene. The V and J ends lost 6 bases and 2 bases, in that order; junction bases with no gene match: 9. The CDR3 is 15 residues long. DNA of the CDR3: TGCGCCAGCACCGTCCAGGGGGACCTCACAGATACGCAGTATTTT. It encodes CASTVQGDLTDTQYF.

This rearrangement joins TRBV6-5 to TRBJ1-2; 11 positions match TRBD1. The V gene's germline CDR1 is MNHEY and CDR2 SVGAGI. The CDR3 runs to 16 residues. J lost 8 bases, V lost 4 bases, and 12 bases had no gene match. CDR3 residues: CASSLRMAGTGGGYTF. In DNA form, the CDR3 reads TGTGCCAGCAGTTTACGAATGGCCGGGACAGGGGGAGGCTACACCTTC.

The gene calls are TRBV18 and TRBJ1-2; 8 bases map to TRBD1. V lost 3 bases, J lost 8 bases, and 8 bases stayed unmatched. This CDR3 spans 14 amino acids. Germline assignment: CDR1 KGHSH and CDR2 LQKENI. The CDR3 protein is CASSPTETGVGYTF. CDR3 DNA: TGTGCCAGCTCACCGACCGAGACAGGGGTAGGCTACACCTTC.

V usage is TRBV19 and J usage is TRBJ2-6, with 9 bases aligning to TRBD1. The V gene end was trimmed by 5 bases and the J gene end by 0 bases; junction bases not matched to a gene: 8. The CDR3 is made up of 18 amino acids. The germline CDR1 and CDR2 sequences are LNHDA and SQIVND (reference sequence). DNA for the CDR3: TGTGCCAGTAGTTTCCGGGACAGGGTTTTCTCTGGGGCCAACGTCCTGACTTTC. It codes for CASSFRDRVFSGANVLTF. Full variable domain (missing parts from reference TRBV19 and TRBJ2-6): DGGITQSPKYLFRKEGQNVTLSCEQNLNHDAMYWYRQDPGQGLRLIYYSQIVNDFQKGDIAEGYSVSREKKESFPLTVTSAQKNPTAFYLCASSFRDRVFSGANVLTFGAGSRLTVL.

V and J are TRBV5-4 and TRBJ2-7, with 12 bases fitting TRBD2. CDR1 SGHNT and CDR2 YYREEE come from the germline V gene (reference sequence). J was trimmed by 1 base and V by 2 bases; bases with no gene match: 1. The CDR3 runs to 15 residues. CDR3 in amino acids: CASSFGTSGSYEQYF. Here the CDR3 DNA reads TGTGCCAGCAGCTTCGGGACTAGCGGGTCCTACGAGCAGTACTTC.

The chain carries TRBV5-4 and TRBJ2-3; possibly TRBD2 for D (7 bases). V was trimmed by 4 bases and J by 4 bases, leaving 16 bases between them. Germline CDR1 reads SGHNT; CDR2 reads YYREEE (reference sequence). The CDR3 consists of 15 residues. In DNA, the CDR3 is TGTGCCAGCAGCCCCAGGGGTGGGAGGGCAGATACGCAGTATTTT. This sequence encodes CASSPRGGRADTQYF.

The rearrangement uses TRBV11-2 and TRBJ2-6; D ambiguous. This CDR3 contains 13 residues. Trimming shortened V by 8 bases and J by 1 base, and 6 bases separated the two germline ends. Germline V CDR1 and CDR2: SGHAT, FQNNGV. DNA for the CDR3: TGTGCCAGCGAGTATTCTGGGGCCAACGTCCTGACTTTC. Translated, it gives CASEYSGANVLTF.

This chain connects TRBV15 to TRBJ1-2; tentatively, D is TRBD1 (5 bases). V lost 1 base and J 2 bases, leaving 8 bases between the germline ends. This CDR3 has 14 residues. Per the germline V gene, CDR1 is LNHNV and CDR2 is YYDKDF (reference sequence). Here the CDR3 reads CATSRVTGNYGYTF. CDR3 in DNA: TGTGCCACCAGCAGAGTAACAGGCAACTATGGCTACACCTTC.

V usage is TRBV4-2 and J usage is TRBJ2-3; D is unresolved. Germline V gene data show CDR1 as LGHNA and CDR2 as YNFKEQ. This CDR3 region has 12 residues. V shed 1 base and J shed 6 bases, with 5 bases lying between them. Here the CDR3 DNA reads TGTGCCAGCAGCCAAGCCGGGGATACGCAGTATTTT. This gives the protein CASSQAGDTQYF.

The gene calls are TRBV7-2 and TRBJ1-1; 10 nucleotides match TRBD1. Trimming at V came to 3 bases and at J to 3 bases, leaving 4 bases not matched to a gene. The CDR3 runs to 15 residues. Germline V gene data show CDR1 as SGHTA and CDR2 as FQGNSA. CDR3 loop: CASSFPGTGDTEAFF. CDR3 DNA sequence: TGTGCCAGCAGCTTCCCCGGGACAGGGGACACTGAAGCTTTCTTT.

V and J are TRBV11-2 and TRBJ1-2, with D uncertain. Germline loops: CDR1 SGHAT, CDR2 FQNNGV. The V gene lost 1 base and the J gene lost 8 bases, with 14 bases spanning the gap. CDR3 length equals 14 residues. Written as DNA, the CDR3 is TGTGCCAGCAGCTTAGGGGCGGGCCGTATAGGCTACACCTTC. Translation gives CASSLGAGRIGYTF.

The V gene is TRBV28, the J gene TRBJ1-6; maybe TRBD1 (6 bases). This CDR3 has 13 residues. The germline gives CDR1 MDHEN, CDR2 SYDVKM. V lost 3 bases to trimming and J lost 9 bases, with 9 bases between them. The CDR3 nucleotides are TGTGCCAGCAGTTTGACCAGGGGTTCACCCCTCCACTTT. This encodes CASSLTRGSPLHF.

In its sample, this clone was seen once. The chain couples TRBV2 to TRBJ2-7, with D possibly being TRBD2 (6 bases). The CDR3 is made up of 17 amino acids. CDR1 SNHLY and CDR2 FYNNEI come from the germline V gene. Deletions cut 6 bases from V and 0 bases from J, with 21 bases between. The CDR3 protein is CASRDREPIQSSYEQYF. The CDR3 DNA follows: TGTGCCAGCAGGGACCGGGAGCCTATACAGAGCTCCTACGAGCAGTACTTC. Variable domain in full (rest from reference TRBV2 and TRBJ2-7): EPEVTQTPSHQVTQMGQEVILRCVPISNHLYFYWYRQILGQKVEFLVSFYNNEISEKSEIFDDQFSVERPDGSNFTLKIRSTKLEDSAMYFCASRDREPIQSSYEQYFGPGTRLTVT.

V gene TRBV4-3 combines with J gene TRBJ2-3; 9 nucleotides align to TRBD2. Looked up from germline, CDR1 is LGHNA and CDR2 is YSLEER. V lost 3 bases to trimming and J lost 0 bases; unmatched junction nucleotides: 13. The CDR3 loop spans 19 amino acids. This CDR3 reads CASSQKLAGQLTSTDTQYF. DNA for the CDR3: TGCGCCAGCAGCCAGAAGCTAGCGGGACAGCTGACTAGCACAGATACGCAGTATTTT.

The chain links TRBV14 to TRBJ1-1, with unresolved D. The CDR3 totals 17 residues. V was cut by 0 bases and J by 0 bases, with 14 bases left in between. Germline V gene lookup returns CDR1 SGHDN and CDR2 FVKESK. CDR3 nucleotide sequence: TGTGCCAGCAGCCAAGATCCTTGGCCTCATATGAACACTGAAGCTTTCTTT. It codes for CASSQDPWPHMNTEAFF.

The chain uses TRBV10-3 and TRBJ2-2; 10 positions match TRBD2. With V trimmed by 4 bases and J by 6 bases, 5 bases remained unmatched. The CDR3 has 15 amino acids. Germline CDR1 ENHRY, CDR2 SYGVKD. In DNA, the CDR3 is TGTGCCATCAGTGTTCTAGCGGGAGCGGCCGGGGAGCTGTTTTTT. It specifies CAISVLAGAAGELFF.

DNA for the CDR3: TGTGCCAGCAGTACCCGGGACAGGGGGGAATACGAGCAGTACTTC. Translated: CASSTRDRGEYEQYF. The chain couples TRBV6-5 to TRBJ2-7; 11 bases line up with TRBD1. This CDR3 has 15 amino acids. The V gene end was trimmed by 5 bases and the J gene end by 4 bases; junction bases not matched to a gene: 7. The germline CDR1 and CDR2 sequences are MNHEY and SVGAGI.

The chain carries TRBV6-6 and TRBJ1-2; perhaps TRBD1 as D (6 bases). Per germline, CDR1 MNHNY and CDR2 SVGAGI (reference sequence). The length of the CDR3 is 15 residues. Trimming took 1 base from V and 2 from J, leaving 11 bases between them. CDR3 sequence (DNA): TGTGCCAGCAGTTACTTGGTGGGGACAAACTATGGCTACACCTTC. This codes for CASSYLVGTNYGYTF.

This chain connects TRBV5-1 to TRBJ2-7; 14 bases are a match to TRBD2. From germline, CDR1 is SGHRS and CDR2 YFSETQ. Trimming cost V 4 bases and J 1 base; bases outside gene matches: 7. CDR3 length: 17 residues. The CDR3 DNA follows: TGCGCCAGCAGCGACCTGACTAGCGGGAGGGCGTCCTACGAGCAGTACTTC. The encoded protein is CASSDLTSGRASYEQYF. The full variable domain, rest sourced from reference TRBV5-1 and TRBJ2-7, is KAGVTQTPRYLIKTRGQQVTLSCSPISGHRSVSWYQQTPGQGLQFLFEYFSETQRNKGNFPGRFSGRQFSNSRSEMNVSTLELGDSALYLCASSDLTSGRASYEQYFGPGTRLTVT.

The V call is TRBV9, the J call TRBJ2-6; the D is unclear. Trimming took 3 bases from V and 0 from J, leaving 10 bases between them. Germline CDR1 and CDR2: SGDLS and YYNGEE. The CDR3 consists of 16 residues. The CDR3 protein is CASSGAVYSGANVLTF. The CDR3 DNA reads TGTGCCAGCAGCGGCGCCGTATACTCTGGGGCCAACGTCCTGACTTTC.

This clone occurred once. The chain has TRBV6-5 and TRBJ1-6, with a weak D call TRBD1 (6 bases). There are 16 residues in the CDR3. V lost 0 bases and J lost 6, with 12 bases in between. The germline V gene encodes CDR1 MNHEY and CDR2 SVGAGI. In nucleotides, the CDR3 is TGTGCCAGCAGTTACTCGGATGGGGGCCGTAATTCACCCCTCCACTTT. Translation: CASSYSDGGRNSPLHF.

This chain uses TRBV7-9 with TRBJ1-6, with TRBD1 matching 7 bases. V was pared by 4 bases and J by 7 bases, with 7 bases of the junction left unmatched. The CDR3 has 15 residues. CDR1 and CDR2 (germline): SEHNR, FQNEAQ (reference sequence). CDR3 sequence (DNA): TGTGCCAGCAGCTATTTTTCAGGGGGAAATTCACCCCTCCACTTT. Residues: CASSYFSGGNSPLHF.